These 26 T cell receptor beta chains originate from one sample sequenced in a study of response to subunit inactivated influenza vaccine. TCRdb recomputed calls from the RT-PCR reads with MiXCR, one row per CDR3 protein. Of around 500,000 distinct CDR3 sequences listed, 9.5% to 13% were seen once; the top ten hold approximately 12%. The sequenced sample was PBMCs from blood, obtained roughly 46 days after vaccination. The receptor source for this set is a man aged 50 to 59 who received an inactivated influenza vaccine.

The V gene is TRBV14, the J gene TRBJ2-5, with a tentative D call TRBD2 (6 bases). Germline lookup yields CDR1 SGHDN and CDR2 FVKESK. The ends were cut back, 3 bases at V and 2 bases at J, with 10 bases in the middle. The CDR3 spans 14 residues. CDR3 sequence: CASSQLGGQETQYF. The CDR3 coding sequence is TGTGCCAGCAGCCAGTTAGGAGGGCAAGAGACCCAGTACTTC.

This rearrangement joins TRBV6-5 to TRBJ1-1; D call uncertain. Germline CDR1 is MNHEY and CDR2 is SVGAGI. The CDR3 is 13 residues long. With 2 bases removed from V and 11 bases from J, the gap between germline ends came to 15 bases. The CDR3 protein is CASSYPGTRLAFF. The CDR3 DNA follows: TGTGCCAGCAGTTACCCGGGTACCCGTCTCGCTTTCTTT.

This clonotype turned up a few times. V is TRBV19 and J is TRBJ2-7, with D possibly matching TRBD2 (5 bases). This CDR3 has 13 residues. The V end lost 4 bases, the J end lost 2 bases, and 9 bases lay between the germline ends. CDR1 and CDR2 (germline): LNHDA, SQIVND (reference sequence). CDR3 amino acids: CASSTTGTYEQYF. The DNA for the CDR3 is TGTGCCAGTAGTACTACCGGGACCTACGAGCAGTACTTC.

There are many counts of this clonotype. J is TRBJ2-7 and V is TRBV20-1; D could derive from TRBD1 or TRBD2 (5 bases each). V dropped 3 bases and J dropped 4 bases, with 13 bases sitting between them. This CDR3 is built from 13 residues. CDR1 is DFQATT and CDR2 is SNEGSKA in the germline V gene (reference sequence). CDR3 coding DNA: TGCAGTGCTAGCACAGGAGGTCGGTACGAGCAGTACTTC. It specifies CSASTGGRYEQYF.

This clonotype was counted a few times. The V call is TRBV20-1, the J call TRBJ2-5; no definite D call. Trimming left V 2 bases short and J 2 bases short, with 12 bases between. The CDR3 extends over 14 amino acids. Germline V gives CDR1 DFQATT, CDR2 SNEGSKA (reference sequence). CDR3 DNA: TGCAGTGCTAGACTAACCCAGCGTCAAGAGACCCAGTACTTC. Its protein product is CSARLTQRQETQYF.

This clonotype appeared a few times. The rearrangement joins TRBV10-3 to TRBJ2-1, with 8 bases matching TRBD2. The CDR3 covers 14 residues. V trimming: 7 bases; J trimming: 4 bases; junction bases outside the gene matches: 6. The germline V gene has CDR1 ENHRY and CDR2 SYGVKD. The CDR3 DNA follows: TGTGCCATCACCACCAGCGGGAGTTACAATGAGCAGTTCTTC. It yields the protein CAITTSGSYNEQFF.

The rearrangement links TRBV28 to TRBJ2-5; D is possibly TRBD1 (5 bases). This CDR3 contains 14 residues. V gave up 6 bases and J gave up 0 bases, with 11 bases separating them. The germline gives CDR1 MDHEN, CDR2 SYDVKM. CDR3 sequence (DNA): TGTGCCAGCAGATCCAGGGATTACCAAGAGACCCAGTACTTC. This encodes CASRSRDYQETQYF.

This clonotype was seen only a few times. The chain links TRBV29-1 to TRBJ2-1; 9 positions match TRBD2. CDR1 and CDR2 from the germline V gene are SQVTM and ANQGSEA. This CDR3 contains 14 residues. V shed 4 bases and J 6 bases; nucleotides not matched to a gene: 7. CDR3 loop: CSVGTSASVNEQFF. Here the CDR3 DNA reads TGCAGCGTTGGGACTAGCGCATCCGTCAATGAGCAGTTCTTC.

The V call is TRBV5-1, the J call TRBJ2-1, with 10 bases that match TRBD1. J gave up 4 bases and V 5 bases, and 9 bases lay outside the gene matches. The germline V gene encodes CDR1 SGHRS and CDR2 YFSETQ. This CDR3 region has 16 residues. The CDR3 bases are TGCGCCAGCAGACCCTGGACAGGGGGGATATACAATGAGCAGTTCTTC. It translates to CASRPWTGGIYNEQFF.

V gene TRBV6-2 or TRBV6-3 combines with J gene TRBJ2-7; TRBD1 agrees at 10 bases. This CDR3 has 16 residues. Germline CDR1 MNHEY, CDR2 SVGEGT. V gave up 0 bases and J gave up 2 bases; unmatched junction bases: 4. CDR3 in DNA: TGTGCCAGCAGTTACTCTTGGGACAGGGGTACCTACGAGCAGTACTTC. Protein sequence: CASSYSWDRGTYEQYF.

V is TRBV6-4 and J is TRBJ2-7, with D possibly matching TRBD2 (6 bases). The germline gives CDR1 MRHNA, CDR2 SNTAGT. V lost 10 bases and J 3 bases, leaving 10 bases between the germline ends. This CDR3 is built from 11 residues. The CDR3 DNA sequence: TGTGCCACCACGGAGGGCTACGAGCAGTACTTC. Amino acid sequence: CATTEGYEQYF.

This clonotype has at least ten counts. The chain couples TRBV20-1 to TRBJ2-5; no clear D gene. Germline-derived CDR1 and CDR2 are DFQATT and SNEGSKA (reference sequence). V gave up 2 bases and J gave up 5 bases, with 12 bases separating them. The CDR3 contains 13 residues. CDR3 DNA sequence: TGCAGTGCTAGACCCGAAGAGAGGGAGACCCAGTACTTC. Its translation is CSARPEERETQYF.

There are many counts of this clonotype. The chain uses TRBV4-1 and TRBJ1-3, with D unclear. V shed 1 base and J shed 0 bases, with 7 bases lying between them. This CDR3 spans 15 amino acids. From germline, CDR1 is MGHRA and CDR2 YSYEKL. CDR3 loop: CASSQGTDSGNTIYF. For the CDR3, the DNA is TGCGCCAGCAGCCAAGGAACAGACTCTGGAAACACCATATATTTT.

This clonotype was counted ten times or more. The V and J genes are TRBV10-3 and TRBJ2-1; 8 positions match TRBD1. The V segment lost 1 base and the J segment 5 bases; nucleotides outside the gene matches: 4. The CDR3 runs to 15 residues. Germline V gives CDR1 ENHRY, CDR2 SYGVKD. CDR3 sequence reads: CAISEWQGADNEQFF. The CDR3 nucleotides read TGTGCCATCAGTGAGTGGCAGGGGGCGGACAATGAGCAGTTCTTC.

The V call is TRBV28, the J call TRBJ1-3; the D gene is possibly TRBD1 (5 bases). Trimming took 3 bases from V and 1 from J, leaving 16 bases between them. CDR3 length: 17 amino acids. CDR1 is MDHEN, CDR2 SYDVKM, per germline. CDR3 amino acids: CASSFGTDFRSGNTIYF. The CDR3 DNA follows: TGTGCCAGCAGTTTTGGGACGGATTTTCGGTCTGGAAACACCATATATTTT.

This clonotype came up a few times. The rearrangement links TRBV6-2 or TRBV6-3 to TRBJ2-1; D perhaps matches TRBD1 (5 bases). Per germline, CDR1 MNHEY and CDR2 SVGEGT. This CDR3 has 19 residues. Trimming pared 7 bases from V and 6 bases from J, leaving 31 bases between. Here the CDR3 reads CASIGQGTSKSLPLNEQFF. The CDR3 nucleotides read TGTGCCAGCATTGGTCAGGGCACATCCAAATCCCTCCCCCTCAATGAGCAGTTCTTC.

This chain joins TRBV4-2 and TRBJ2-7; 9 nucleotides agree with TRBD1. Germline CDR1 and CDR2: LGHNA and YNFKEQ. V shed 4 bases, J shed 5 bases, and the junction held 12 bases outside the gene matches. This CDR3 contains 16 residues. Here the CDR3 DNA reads TGTGCCAGCAGCCTCTCTGCGGGACAGGGTACCAACGAGCAGTACTTC. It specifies CASSLSAGQGTNEQYF.

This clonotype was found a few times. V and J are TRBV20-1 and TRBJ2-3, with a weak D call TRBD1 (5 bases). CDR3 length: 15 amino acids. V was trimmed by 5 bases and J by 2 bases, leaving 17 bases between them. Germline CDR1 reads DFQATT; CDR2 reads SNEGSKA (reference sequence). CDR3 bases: TGCAGTGCTTCAAAGGCCAGGGAAGTCACAGATACGCAGTATTTT. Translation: CSASKAREVTDTQYF.

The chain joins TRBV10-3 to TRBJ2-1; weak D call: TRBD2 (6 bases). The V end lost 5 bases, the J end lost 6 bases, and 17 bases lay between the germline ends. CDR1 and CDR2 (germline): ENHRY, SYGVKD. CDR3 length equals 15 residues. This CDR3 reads CAISSGGAPTNEQFF. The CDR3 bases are TGTGCCATCAGTTCCGGGGGTGCCCCTACCAATGAGCAGTTCTTC.

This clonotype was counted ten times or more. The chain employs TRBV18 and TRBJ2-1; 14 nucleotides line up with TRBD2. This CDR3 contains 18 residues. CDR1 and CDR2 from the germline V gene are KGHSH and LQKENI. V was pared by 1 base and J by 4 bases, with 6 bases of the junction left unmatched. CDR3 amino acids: CASSPRGTSGSSYNEQFF. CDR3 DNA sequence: TGTGCCAGCTCACCACGCGGGACTAGCGGGAGTAGTTACAATGAGCAGTTCTTC.

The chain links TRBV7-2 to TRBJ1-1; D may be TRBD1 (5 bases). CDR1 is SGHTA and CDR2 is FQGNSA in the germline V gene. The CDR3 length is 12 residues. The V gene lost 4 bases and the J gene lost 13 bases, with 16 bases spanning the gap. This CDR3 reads CASSSHRSPVFF. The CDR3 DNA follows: TGTGCCAGCAGCTCCCACAGGTCTCCGGTTTTCTTT.

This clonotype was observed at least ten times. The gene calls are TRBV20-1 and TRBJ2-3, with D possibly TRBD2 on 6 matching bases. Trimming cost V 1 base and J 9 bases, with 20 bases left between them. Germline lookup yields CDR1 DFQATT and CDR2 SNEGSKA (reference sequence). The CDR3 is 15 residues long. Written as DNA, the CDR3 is TGCAGTGCTAGAGGATCGCGGGACCCGTCCGGAACGCAGTATTTT. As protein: CSARGSRDPSGTQYF.

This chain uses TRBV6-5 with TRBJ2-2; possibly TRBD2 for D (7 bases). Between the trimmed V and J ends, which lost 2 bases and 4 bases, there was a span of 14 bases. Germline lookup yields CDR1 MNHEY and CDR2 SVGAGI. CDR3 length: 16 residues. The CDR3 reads CASSYLRGAGTGELFF. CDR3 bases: TGTGCCAGCAGTTACCTACGGGGGGCAGGCACCGGGGAGCTGTTTTTT.

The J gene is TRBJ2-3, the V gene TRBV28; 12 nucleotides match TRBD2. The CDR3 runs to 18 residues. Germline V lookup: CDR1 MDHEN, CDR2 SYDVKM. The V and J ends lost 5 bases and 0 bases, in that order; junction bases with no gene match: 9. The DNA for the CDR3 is TGTGCCAGCAGTCCCCGGCGGCTAGCGGGGGGGAGCACAGATACGCAGTATTTT. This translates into CASSPRRLAGGSTDTQYF. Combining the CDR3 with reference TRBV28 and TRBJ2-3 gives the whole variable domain DVKVTQSSRYLVKRTGEKVFLECVQDMDHENMFWYRQDPGLGLRLIYFSYDVKMKEKGDIPEGYSVSREKKERFSLILESASTNQTSMYLCASSPRRLAGGSTDTQYFGPGTRLTVL.

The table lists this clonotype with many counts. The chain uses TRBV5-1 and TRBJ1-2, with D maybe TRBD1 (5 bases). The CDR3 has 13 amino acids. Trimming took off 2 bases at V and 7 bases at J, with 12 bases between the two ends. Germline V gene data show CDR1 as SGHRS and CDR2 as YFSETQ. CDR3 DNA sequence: TGCGCCAGCAGCTTCCGGGACTTTGTTGGCTACACCTTC. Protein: CASSFRDFVGYTF.

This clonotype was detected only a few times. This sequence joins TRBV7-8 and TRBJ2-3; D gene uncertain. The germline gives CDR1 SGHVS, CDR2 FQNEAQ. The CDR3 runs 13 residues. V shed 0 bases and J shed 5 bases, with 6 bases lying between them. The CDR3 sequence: CASSLARQDTQYF. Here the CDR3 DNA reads TGTGCCAGCAGCTTAGCCCGACAAGATACGCAGTATTTT.